The rows below give T cell receptor beta chains drawn from one sample of a study of blood T cell repertoires in COVID-19. TCRdb's copy holds only in-frame clones and misses some; the assay was immunoSEQ multiplex PCR. There are some 240,000 clones in the sample; under 90% occur only once, and 4.1% lies in the top ten. Source material: PBMCs or T cells enriched from blood (not recorded which). All receptors derive from a man aged 25 to 40 with acute COVID-19. CDR3s include the opening cysteine and the closing phenylalanine or tryptophan. D genes are given only for firm matches. For some rows the clone size is stated as once, few or many, or as a class when expanded; others skip it.

J,length,size,V,D,DNA,CDR3
TRBJ1-5,14,-,TRBV10-3,-,TGTGCCATCAGTGCTGGGGGCGGAGGTCAGCCCCAGCATTTT,CAISAGGGGQPQHF
TRBJ2-1,16,-,TRBV5-4,TRBD2,TGTGCCAGCAGTCGTCTACTAGCGGGGGGGAGGAATGAGCAGTTCTTC,CASSRLLAGGRNEQFF
TRBJ2-5,18,-,TRBV7-2,TRBD2,TGTGCCAGCAGCTTAGCACCGGCGGGAGGGCCCTCAGAAGAGACCCAGTACTTC,CASSLAPAGGPSEETQYF
TRBJ1-2,16,-,TRBV6-4,-,TGTGCCAGCAGCCGAACGGGAGACGGGTTCGAGATGGGCTACACCTTC,CASSRTGDGFEMGYTF
TRBJ1-3,14,-,TRBV19,-,TGTGCCAGTTCTACAGGGAGCTCTGGAAACACCATATATTTT,CASSTGSSGNTIYF
TRBJ1-1,12,few,TRBV18,-,TGTGCCAGCTCTGGCGGGGATAGTGAAGCTTTCTTT,CASSGGDSEAFF
TRBJ2-1,14,-,TRBV5-4,-,TGTGCCAGCAGCTTGGGCGGGGAGCTGGGTGAGCAGTTCTTC,CASSLGGELGEQFF
TRBJ2-5,17,-,TRBV15,TRBD1,TGTGCCACCAGCACCTCTATCGGCCAGGGGGCTTGGAAGACCCAGTACTTC,CATSTSIGQGAWKTQYF
TRBJ2-1,16,-,TRBV9,TRBD2,TGTGCCAGCAGCGTAGGATTGCGGGAGGGATCGAATGAGCAGTTCTTC,CASSVGLREGSNEQFF
TRBJ2-1,15,-,TRBV18,-,TGTGCCAGCCAAATAGCCGGGAGCTCCTACAATGAGCAGTTCTTC,CASQIAGSSYNEQFF
TRBJ2-5,17,-,TRBV7-3,-,TGTGCCAGCAGCTCCGGTGGAGGGACAGCAGTTAGGAAGACCCAGTACTTC,CASSSGGGTAVRKTQYF
TRBJ1-5,16,-,TRBV19,-,TGTGCCAGTACCTTATATAGCAGGGTTAGCAATCAGCCCCAGCATTTT,CASTLYSRVSNQPQHF
TRBJ1-2,16,-,TRBV5-6,TRBD1,TGTGCCAGCAGCTTGCCGGGGACAGGAGCTAACTATGGCTACACCTTC,CASSLPGTGANYGYTF
TRBJ1-1,13,-,TRBV12-3/TRBV12-4,-,TGTGCCAGCAGTTTAATAGGGAGGGGTGAAGCTTTCTTT,CASSLIGRGEAFF
TRBJ2-3,15,many,TRBV5-1,TRBD2,TGTGCCAGCAGCTTGCTAGCGGGAGGGACAGATACGCAGTATTTT,CASSLLAGGTDTQYF
TRBJ2-3,19,-,TRBV5-1,TRBD2,TGCGCCAGCAGCCTCTCGCCCGGGACTAGCGGGGGGGCCACAGATACGCAGTATTTT,CASSLSPGTSGGATDTQYF
TRBJ1-2,12,-,TRBV29-1,-,TGCAGCGTTGTCCATGGCAGAGGTGGCTACACCTTC,CSVVHGRGGYTF
TRBJ1-6,14,-,TRBV19,-,TGTGCCAGTAGTTGGCAGGGGAGGGCTTCACCCCTCCACTTT,CASSWQGRASPLHF
TRBJ2-1,14,-,TRBV27,-,TGTGCCAGCAAAGGGGGGGTTCTTTCTTATGAGCAGTTCTTC,CASKGGVLSYEQFF
TRBJ1-1,14,many,TRBV4-1,-,TGCGCCAGCAGTCCGGAACAGGGGAACACTGAAGCTTTCTTT,CASSPEQGNTEAFF
TRBJ1-4,16,once,TRBV28,TRBD1,TGTGCCAGCAGTTTAGAGACAGGGGGCGCGAATGAAAAACTGTTTTTT,CASSLETGGANEKLFF
TRBJ1-3,14,-,TRBV5-1,-,TGTGCCAGCAGCTTGGCCGGGGGTGGAAACACCATATATTTT,CASSLAGGGNTIYF
TRBJ1-6,13,-,TRBV27,-,TGTGCCAGCAGTTTAGTAACAGATTCACCCCTCCACTTT,CASSLVTDSPLHF
TRBJ2-2,15,-,TRBV11-2,TRBD2,TGTGCCAGCAGCCCGTCCCTAGCGGTCACCGGGGAGCTGTTTTTT,CASSPSLAVTGELFF
TRBJ2-3,14,-,TRBV9,TRBD1,TGTGCCAGCAGCGGACAGGGGGCCATAGATACGCAGTATTTT,CASSGQGAIDTQYF
TRBJ2-2,12,-,TRBV11-3,-,TGTGCCAGCAGCTCCTCCACCGGGGAGCTGTTTTTT,CASSSSTGELFF
TRBJ1-1,14,-,TRBV5-1,-,TGTGCCAGCAGCTTGGATCGGTTGAACACTGAAGCTTTCTTT,CASSLDRLNTEAFF
TRBJ1-6,14,-,TRBV7-9,TRBD1,TGTGCCAGCAGCCCAACAGGGGTCCCCGGACCCCTCCACTTT,CASSPTGVPGPLHF
TRBJ1-6,13,few,TRBV27,-,TGTGCCAGCAGCCCTCTAGGGGCCCCACCCCTCCACTTT,CASSPLGAPPLHF
TRBJ1-1,15,-,TRBV3-1/TRBV3-2,TRBD1,TGTGCCAGCAGCCGAAACAGGGGGCGTGGGACTGAAGCTTTCTTT,CASSRNRGRGTEAFF
TRBJ2-4,18,-,TRBV30,TRBD2,TGTGCCTGGAGTGTACGACTAGCGGGAGGGCGGGGCAAAAACATTCAGTACTTC,CAWSVRLAGGRGKNIQYF
TRBJ1-1,15,-,TRBV6-2/TRBV6-3,TRBD1,TGTGCCAGCAGTTCCGAGGACAGGGCTTACGAGGAAGCTTTCTTT,CASSSEDRAYEEAFF
TRBJ1-5,15,-,TRBV2,-,TGTGCCAGCAGTGATCGGGGGGCGAGCGATCAGCCCCAGCATTTT,CASSDRGASDQPQHF
TRBJ2-2,13,-,TRBV11-2,-,TGTGCCAGCAGCTTCACGAACACCGGGGAGCTGTTTTTT,CASSFTNTGELFF
TRBJ1-5,15,once,TRBV6-5,-,TGTGCCAGCAATCCGGGACACACTACCAATCAGCCCCAGCATTTT,CASNPGHTTNQPQHF
TRBJ2-3,16,-,TRBV24-1,-,TGTGCCACCAGTGATTTAGGACAGCCGGACCCAGATACGCAGTATTTT,CATSDLGQPDPDTQYF
TRBJ2-1,14,-,TRBV4-3,TRBD1,TGCGCCAGCAGCCCTGGACAGGGGGTAAATGAGCAGTTCTTC,CASSPGQGVNEQFF